The source of this TCR beta chain is a study of blood T cell repertoires in COVID-19. Study overall: PBMCs, B-cell-depleted T cells, or T cells were the source of the cDNA or gDNA that made up the material.

Data came from immunoSEQ multiplex PCR; TCRdb stores just in-frame clones and leaves some out. The sample records approximately 130,000 clones, less than 90% being singletons. The CDR3 loop spans 14 amino acids. Between the trimmed V and J ends, which lost 8 bases and 2 bases, there was a span of 16 bases. The germline V gene has CDR1 MNHEY and CDR2 SVGAGI. This TCR was sampled from a man aged 25-45 years who had recovered from COVID-19. The V gene is TRBV6-5, the J gene TRBJ2-7; weak D call: TRBD2 (6 bases). The sequenced sample was PBMCs or T cells enriched from blood (not recorded which). This CDR3 is CASGIGTGTYEQYF. The DNA for the CDR3 is TGTGCCAGCGGTATCGGGACTGGGACCTACGAGCAGTACTTC.